This is a list of T cell receptor beta chains from one sample in a study of T cells in Graves' hyperthyroidism and ophthalmopathy. TCRdb analysed the multiplex PCR reads with MiXCR anew, one entry per CDR3 protein. This repertoire shows 490,000 or so distinct CDR3 sequences, approximately 16% found once; its top ten account for less than 30%. The sequenced sample was blood. The receptor source for this set is a woman aged 25 to 39 with Graves' ophthalmopathy. CDR3s include the opening cysteine and the closing phenylalanine or tryptophan. The order of the fields is J gene, clone size, V gene, CDR3 length, D gene, CDR3 DNA, CDR3 protein. The D gene is left open where the match is weak. Expanded clones are given a class, and other clones once, few, many or no size at all.

>TRBJ2-1|many|TRBV6-2/TRBV6-3|18|TRBD1
TGTGCCAGCAGTTCATTTTACGCGGACAGGGGAACCTACAATGAGCAGTTCTTC
CASSSFYADRGTYNEQFF
>TRBJ2-2|many|TRBV20-1|15|TRBD2
TGCAGTGCTACCTCGAGACTAGCGGGAACCGGGGAGCTGTTTTTT
CSATSRLAGTGELFF
>TRBJ2-1|few|TRBV6-1|14|NA
TGTGCCAGCAGTTATACATATAGTCGCAATGAGCAGTTCTTC
CASSYTYSRNEQFF
>TRBJ2-7|NA|TRBV7-3|15|NA
TGTGCCAGCAGCGAACAGGGCGCGCAATGGGAAGAGCAGTACTTC
CASSEQGAQWEEQYF
>TRBJ1-1|NA|TRBV6-5|16|NA
TGTGCCAGCAGTTACGGGTCGCGGGGAATGAACACTGAAGCTTTCTTT
CASSYGSRGMNTEAFF
>TRBJ2-7|NA|TRBV30|16|NA
TGTGCCTGGAGTGTAGTTGGTCGTACCATCATCTACGAGCAGTACTTC
CAWSVVGRTIIYEQYF
>TRBJ1-1|NA|TRBV15|14|NA
TGTGCCACCAGCAGATCCCGTAGTGACACTGAAGCTTTCTTT
CATSRSRSDTEAFF
>TRBJ2-3|many|TRBV6-1|11|NA
TGTGCCAGCAACAGGGAAGATACGCAGTATTTT
CASNREDTQYF
>TRBJ1-2|many|TRBV6-1|14|TRBD1
TGTGCCAGCAGTTTCCGGACAGGGGAGCATGGCTACACCTTC
CASSFRTGEHGYTF
>TRBJ2-7|NA|TRBV12-3/TRBV12-4|13|NA
TGTGCCAGCAGCCGGGCCCTCTCCTACGAGCAGTACTTC
CASSRALSYEQYF
>TRBJ1-6|NA|TRBV2|17|TRBD1
TGTGCCAGCAGTGACCGGACAGGGTGGGGGATTGATTCACCCCTCCACTTT
CASSDRTGWGIDSPLHF
>TRBJ2-5|NA|TRBV29-1|14|TRBD2
TGCAGCGTGGAAGCGGGAGTCCGGGGGGAGACCCAGTACTTC
CSVEAGVRGETQYF
>TRBJ1-2|many|TRBV20-1|18|NA
TGCAGTGCTATAGTTCCAACGAAACGGGACAAAGCTAACTATGGCTACACCTTC
CSAIVPTKRDKANYGYTF
>TRBJ2-1|many|TRBV28|13|NA
TGTGCCAGCAGTTTAACCCCGGAAAATGAGCAGTTCTTC
CASSLTPENEQFF
>TRBJ2-7|NA|TRBV27|14|NA
TGCGCCAGCAGTTTGTTGGGACAAGGGAGGAGGCGGTACTTC
CASSLLGQGRRRYF
>TRBJ2-7|few|TRBV7-2|15|TRBD1
TGTGCCAGCAGCTCTTTGACAGGGAGCTCCTACGAGCAGTACTTC
CASSSLTGSSYEQYF
>TRBJ2-1|NA|TRBV12-3/TRBV12-4|16|NA
TGTGCCAGCAGTTCCGACCCGGGTCCAAGGGTCTCTGAGCAGTTCTTC
CASSSDPGPRVSEQFF
>TRBJ1-2|many|TRBV12-3/TRBV12-4|15|NA
TGTGCCAGCAGCCTACGGACTTCCCTATACTATGGCTACACCTTC
CASSLRTSLYYGYTF
>TRBJ1-5|many|TRBV10-3|14|NA
TGTGCCATCAGTGAGTCCGACACTTATCAGCCCCAGCATTTT
CAISESDTYQPQHF
>TRBJ1-5|many|TRBV5-1|16|NA
TGCGCCAGCAGCTTGACTGCAGGAGGGGCGAATCAGCCCCAGCATTTT
CASSLTAGGANQPQHF
>TRBJ2-7|many|TRBV7-2|14|NA
TGTGCCAGCAGCTTACCTACCCGCTCCTACGAGCAGTACTTC
CASSLPTRSYEQYF
>TRBJ2-7|many|TRBV29-1|15|TRBD2
TGCAGCGTTGGGGGACTAGCGGGAGGTACCTACGAGCAGTACTTC
CSVGGLAGGTYEQYF
>TRBJ2-7|many|TRBV11-2|15|NA
TGTGCCAGCAGCTTTGCAGTAAACATGGACTACGAGCAGTACTTC
CASSFAVNMDYEQYF
>TRBJ2-1|many|TRBV3-1|13|NA
TGTGCCAGCAGCCAACCTACTAGCAATGAGCAGTTCTTC
CASSQPTSNEQFF